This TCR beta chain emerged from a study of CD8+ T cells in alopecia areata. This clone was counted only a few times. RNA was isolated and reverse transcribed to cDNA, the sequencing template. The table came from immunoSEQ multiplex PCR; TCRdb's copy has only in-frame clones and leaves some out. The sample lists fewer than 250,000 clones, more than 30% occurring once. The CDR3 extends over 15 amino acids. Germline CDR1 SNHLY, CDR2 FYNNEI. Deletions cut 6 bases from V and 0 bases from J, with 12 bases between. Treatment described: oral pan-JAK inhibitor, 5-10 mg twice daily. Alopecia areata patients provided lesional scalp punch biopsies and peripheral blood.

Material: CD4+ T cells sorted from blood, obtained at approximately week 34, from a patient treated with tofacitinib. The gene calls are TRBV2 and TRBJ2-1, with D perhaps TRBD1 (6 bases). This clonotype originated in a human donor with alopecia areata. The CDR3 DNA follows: TGTGCCAGCAGAAACAGGGTTAGCTCCTACAATGAGCAGTTCTTC. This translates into CASRNRVSSYNEQFF.